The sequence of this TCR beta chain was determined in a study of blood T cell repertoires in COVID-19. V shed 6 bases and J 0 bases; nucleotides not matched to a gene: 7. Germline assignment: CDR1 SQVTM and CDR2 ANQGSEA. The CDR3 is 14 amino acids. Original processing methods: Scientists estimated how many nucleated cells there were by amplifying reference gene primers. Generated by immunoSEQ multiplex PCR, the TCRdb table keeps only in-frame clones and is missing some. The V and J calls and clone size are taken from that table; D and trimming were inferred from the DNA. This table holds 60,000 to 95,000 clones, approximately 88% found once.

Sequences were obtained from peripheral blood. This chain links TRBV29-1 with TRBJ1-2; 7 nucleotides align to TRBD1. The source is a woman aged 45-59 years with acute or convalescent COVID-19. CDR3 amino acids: CSVTGQLANYGYTF. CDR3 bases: TGCAGCGTGACGGGACAGTTAGCTAACTATGGCTACACCTTC.